This T cell receptor beta chain derives from a study of regulatory T cells in long-lasting Graves disease. Researchers made TCR beta libraries by using iRepertoire HTBI primers and running Arm-PCR on CDR3 regions. TCRdb called the multiplex PCR reads again in MiXCR, with one record for every CDR3 protein. The data contain approximately 440,000 distinct CDR3 sequences, about 20% of them singletons. This clonotype has at least ten counts. Time point of the sample: persistent/refractory GD, antithyroid drugs over 5 years with positive TRAb. PBMC RNA was the source of the TCR library. The material sequenced was peripheral blood mononuclear cells (PBMCs), taken when the disease was refractory, from a patient treated with antithyroid drugs. This sequence was found in a female donor with Graves disease.

This CDR3 is CASNSRAGGPGETQYF. The DNA for the CDR3 is TGTGCCAGCAACTCCAGAGCGGGAGGGCCTGGGGAGACCCAGTACTTC. The chain couples TRBV11-2 to TRBJ2-5, with TRBD2 matching over 10 bases. Germline V CDR1 and CDR2: SGHAT, FQNNGV. The trim removed 7 bases at V and 5 bases at J, leaving 13 bases unmatched. The CDR3 contains 16 residues.